A selection of T cell receptor beta chains follows, all from one sample in a study of blood T cells in healthy people across ages. Each CDR3 protein gets one entry after TCRdb re-called the 5' RACE reads with MiXCR. In the table there are hundreds of thousands of distinct CDR3 sequences, over 45% of which are singletons. Sequencing was carried out using blood. Every receptor here comes from a woman aged 55-69 years in good health. Both conserved end residues are part of each CDR3.

v_call,cdr3_aa
TRBV5-4,CASSFWVGNTEAFF
TRBV19,CATQTGGRTQYF
TRBV20-1,CSATEPGATRKTQYF
TRBV7-2,CASSVQGYPNEKLFF
TRBV29-1,CSVGGRQVQETQYF
TRBV18,CASSQRTSGQETQYF
TRBV30,CAWSRTVYGYTF
TRBV7-2,CASSLEGFGRAEAFF
TRBV5-1,CASSLEGLSYNEQFF
TRBV6-5,CASSYSGSGQETQYF
TRBV12-3/TRBV12-4,CATTGGGTDTQYF
TRBV7-3,CASSPTQMGEQYF
TRBV7-2,CASSNQQGADSPLHF
TRBV6-1,CASSSQGSSYNEQFF
TRBV28,CASKPRGRDRSYNEQFF
TRBV10-3,CAISETRTGDTGELFF
TRBV12-5,CASGWDRSEQYF
TRBV7-3,CASSLDGGSWNEQFF
TRBV7-8,CASSSGLAGVNTDTQYF
TRBV29-1,CSVGVRGKSDEQYF
TRBV9,CASSTGGTYNEQFF
TRBV24-1,CVTSDGDEQYF
TRBV6-6,CASFLGSGRDEQFF
TRBV2,CASSEAGLHYEQYF
TRBV3-1,CASSQRGVETQYF
TRBV20-1,CSTRGGEETQYF
TRBV7-2,CASLASGIYNEQFF
TRBV20-1,CSASNDSAFLGHGTTVDDTQYF
TRBV20-1,CSARVDPSNYEQYF
TRBV4-3,CASSQVGRDNEQFF
TRBV7-3,CASSLFTGPPTEAFF